Below are 22 T cell receptor beta chains sequenced from a single sample in a study of T cells in Graves' hyperthyroidism and ophthalmopathy. Using RNA transcripts as the source, TCR beta CDR3 regions were amplified. First-round RT-PCR with HTBI primers amplified the TCR CDR3 region. Each CDR3 protein gets one entry after TCRdb re-called the multiplex PCR reads with MiXCR. Among approximately 400,000 distinct CDR3 sequences, about a fifth were seen once, and the ten largest hold roughly 3.5%. The sequenced material came from blood. The receptors here all came from a woman aged 18-30 years with Graves' hyperthyroidism.

This clonotype was seen a handful of times. V usage is TRBV20-1 and J usage is TRBJ1-5; tentative D call: TRBD1 (5 bases). Germline CDR1 is DFQATT and CDR2 is SNEGSKA (reference sequence). The CDR3 covers 12 residues. The ends were cut back, 6 bases at V and 4 bases at J, with 10 bases in the middle. CDR3 in amino acids: CSASTVNQPQHF. The DNA for the CDR3 is TGCAGTGCGTCGACAGTTAATCAGCCCCAGCATTTT.

This clonotype appeared many times. The CDR3 loop is CSGLLAGVNTGELFF. CDR3 nucleotide sequence: TGCAGCGGCCTACTAGCGGGGGTTAACACCGGGGAGCTGTTTTTT. The chain recombines TRBV29-1 with TRBJ2-2; 11 bases fit TRBD2. V lost 7 bases and J lost 2; bases outside the gene matches: 6. CDR1 and CDR2 from the germline V gene are SQVTM and ANQGSEA. The CDR3 runs 15 residues.

The table lists this clonotype with many counts. The CDR3 here is CASSLGGGNNQPQHF. Written as DNA, the CDR3 is TGTGCCAGCAGCCTGGGGGGAGGAAACAATCAGCCCCAGCATTTT. The gene calls are TRBV12-3 or TRBV12-4 and TRBJ1-5; D perhaps matches TRBD1 (5 bases). The length of the CDR3 is 15 residues. V gave up 6 bases and J gave up 3 bases, with 15 bases separating them.

This clonotype was seen at least ten times. The V call is TRBV6-5, the J call TRBJ1-1; 9 positions match TRBD1. V was clipped by 0 bases and J by 4 bases; unmatched bases: 3. The CDR3 runs to 15 residues. The germline V gene has CDR1 MNHEY and CDR2 SVGAGI. CDR3 region: CASSYSETGGTEAFF. Here the CDR3 DNA reads TGTGCCAGCAGTTACTCCGAGACAGGGGGCACTGAAGCTTTCTTT.

This clonotype was observed many times. The V gene is TRBV12-3 or TRBV12-4, the J gene TRBJ2-5; D tentatively fits TRBD1 or TRBD2 (5 bases each). The CDR3 is made up of 15 amino acids. V shed 5 bases and J shed 0 bases, with 13 bases lying between them. This CDR3 is CASSPGLGDQETQYF. DNA for the CDR3: TGTGCCAGCAGTCCAGGGTTGGGGGACCAAGAGACCCAGTACTTC.

Details on this clonotype: No conserved phenylalanine or tryptophan ends this CDR3, so it is likely a read error. J is TRBJ2-2 and V is TRBV5-1; D might be TRBD1 (5 bases). The CDR3 is 15 residues long. Germline V CDR1 and CDR2: SGHRS, YFSETQ. Trimming pared 4 bases from V and 4 bases from J, leaving 14 bases between. CDR3 sequence reads: CASSPGSRGTGELFL. CDR3 coding DNA: TGCGCCAGCAGCCCCGGGTCTAGGGGCACCGGGGAGCTGTTTTTG.

Comment on this clonotype: This could be a read error, since a much larger clone is one nucleotide away. The CDR3: CASSPHRQGMGGYTF. DNA for the CDR3: TGTGCCAGCAGCCCCCACCGCCAGGGAATGGGCGGCTACACCTTC. The V gene is TRBV6-1, the J gene TRBJ1-2, with a tentative D call TRBD1 (5 bases). The CDR3 consists of 15 residues. V dropped 6 bases and J dropped 8 bases, with 22 bases sitting between them. The germline V gene encodes CDR1 MNHNS and CDR2 SASEGT.

This clonotype was seen at least ten times. The chain uses TRBV27 and TRBJ2-7; TRBD1 agrees at 8 bases. The CDR3 contains 19 residues. The V and J ends lost 8 bases and 2 bases, in that order; junction bases with no gene match: 23. The germline gives CDR1 MNHEY, CDR2 SMNVEV (reference sequence). In DNA form, the CDR3 reads TGTGCCAGCCTTACCCAAACCGGGACAGGTCTTGATGGCACCTACGAGCAGTACTTC. Amino acid sequence: CASLTQTGTGLDGTYEQYF.

This clonotype came up a few times. This chain connects TRBV27 to TRBJ2-7; D is possibly TRBD2 (5 bases). The CDR3 has 15 residues. Trimming shortened V by 3 bases and J by 0 bases, and 12 bases separated the two germline ends. In germline, CDR1 is MNHEY, CDR2 SMNVEV (reference sequence). CDR3 in amino acids: CASSFGRRSSYEQYF. DNA for the CDR3: TGTGCCAGCAGTTTTGGACGGAGGAGCTCCTACGAGCAGTACTTC.

This clonotype was counted at least ten times. This chain connects TRBV20-1 to TRBJ1-1; TRBD1 is a possible D gene (5 bases). CDR3 size: 14 residues. CDR1 and CDR2 (germline): DFQATT, SNEGSKA (reference sequence). V lost 2 bases and J lost 4, with 14 bases in between. The CDR3: CSARSEAGTTEAFF. CDR3 nucleotides: TGCAGTGCTAGATCAGAAGCAGGGACCACTGAAGCTTTCTTT.

This clonotype was recorded many times. The J gene is TRBJ1-2, the V gene TRBV6-5; D is uncertain. The CDR3 consists of 13 residues. The ends were cut back, 7 bases at V and 2 bases at J, with 11 bases in the middle. Germline-derived CDR1 and CDR2 are MNHEY and SVGAGI. CDR3 sequence: CASKSLGNYGYTF. The CDR3, as DNA: TGTGCCAGCAAGAGTTTGGGGAACTATGGCTACACCTTC.

This clonotype has ten or more counts. The chain employs TRBV20-1 and TRBJ1-2; D possibly corresponds to TRBD1 (5 bases). Trimming took 6 bases from V and 1 from J, leaving 21 bases between them. The CDR3 sequence is 16 residues long. CDR1 and CDR2 from the germline V gene are DFQATT and SNEGSKA (reference sequence). The CDR3 DNA reads TGCAGTGCCGGGCAGGGACGCCACTCGTTTAACTATGGCTACACCTTC. Amino acids: CSAGQGRHSFNYGYTF.

This clonotype was recorded many times. The V call is TRBV6-5, the J call TRBJ1-2; 10 nucleotides match TRBD1. Germline V lookup: CDR1 MNHEY, CDR2 SVGAGI. This CDR3 has 15 amino acids. J lost 4 bases, V lost 5 bases, and 7 bases had no gene match. The CDR3 loop reads CASSTRQGAGYGYTF. Here the CDR3 DNA reads TGTGCCAGCAGTACGCGACAGGGGGCGGGCTATGGCTACACCTTC.

A few counts support this clonotype. This chain uses TRBV19 with TRBJ1-1; 7 bases align to TRBD1. The CDR3 loop spans 13 amino acids. Per the germline V gene, CDR1 is LNHDA and CDR2 is SQIVND (reference sequence). J gave up 3 bases and V 3 bases, and 1 base lay outside the gene matches. CDR3 loop: CASSIRGDTEAFF. CDR3 nucleotides: TGTGCCAGTAGTATCAGGGGGGACACTGAAGCTTTCTTT.

This clonotype showed up just a few times. This rearrangement joins TRBV28 to TRBJ1-6; 7 nucleotides agree with TRBD1. The CDR3 consists of 17 residues. CDR1 and CDR2 from the germline V gene are MDHEN and SYDVKM. Unmatched junction bases numbered 8, after V lost 6 bases and J lost 0 bases. In nucleotides, the CDR3 is TGTGCCAGCAGAACAGGGGCAGCAAGCTCCTATAATTCACCCCTCCACTTT. Protein sequence: CASRTGAASSYNSPLHF.

This clonotype has at least ten counts. The chain carries TRBV20-1 and TRBJ2-5; D not certain. V shed 0 bases and J shed 0 bases, with 8 bases lying between them. The CDR3 loop spans 14 amino acids. CDR1 and CDR2 from the germline V gene are DFQATT and SNEGSKA (reference sequence). The CDR3 bases are TGCAGTGCTAGAGATGGCGGAAACCAAGAGACCCAGTACTTC. Translation: CSARDGGNQETQYF.

The CDR3 region is CASSQRGTGRMNTEAFF. CDR3 DNA sequence: TGTGCCAGCAGCCAGAGGGGGACAGGTCGGATGAACACTGAAGCTTTCTTT. The V and J genes are TRBV4-2 and TRBJ1-1, with 8 bases lining up with TRBD1. Trimming took 3 bases from V and 0 from J; bases not matched to a gene: 9. CDR3 size: 17 residues. CDR1 and CDR2 from the germline V gene are LGHNA and YNFKEQ.

On this clonotype itself: A read error is possible here, since a much larger clone lies one base away. The V gene is TRBV3-1, the J gene TRBJ1-1; D is undetermined. Germline CDR1 is LGHDT and CDR2 is YNNKEL (reference sequence). The length of the CDR3 is 13 residues. The CDR3 sequence: CASCQSGNTEAFF. The DNA of the CDR3 is TGTGCCAGCTGCCAATCTGGGAACACTGAAGCTTTCTTT.

Ten or more counts support this clonotype. No conserved phenylalanine or tryptophan is present at the end of the CDR3, so a read error is the likely explanation. The chain is built from TRBV6-5 and TRBJ1-1, with 9 bases matching TRBD1. Trimming at V came to 0 bases and at J to 5 bases, leaving 4 bases not matched to a gene. The CDR3 is made up of 15 amino acids. Germline CDR1 MNHEY, CDR2 SVGAGI. The CDR3 sequence: CASSYSGDRVTEAFS. CDR3 nucleotides: TGTGCCAGCAGTTACTCAGGGGACAGGGTTACTGAAGCTTTCTCT.

This clonotype was counted many times. The J gene is TRBJ1-1, the V gene TRBV20-1; TRBD1 is a possible D gene (5 bases). CDR1 and CDR2 (germline): DFQATT, SNEGSKA (reference sequence). Trimming removed 0 bases at V and 5 bases at J, with 16 bases between. The CDR3 runs 15 residues. The CDR3 nucleotides are TGCAGTGCTAGAGATTTTGGGGCGCGAGGAACTGAAGCTTTCTTT. Protein sequence: CSARDFGARGTEAFF.

This clonotype was observed many times. This chain joins TRBV20-1 and TRBJ2-5; 7 bases match TRBD2. CDR1 and CDR2 (germline): DFQATT, SNEGSKA (reference sequence). This CDR3 contains 18 residues. The junction had 16 bases not matched to a gene; V was cut back by 1 base and J by 2 bases. The CDR3, as DNA: TGCAGTGCTAGAGGGGTCCCTCGCAGCGGGGAAATACAAGAGACCCAGTACTTC. It is translated as CSARGVPRSGEIQETQYF.

This clonotype showed up many times. The CDR3, as DNA: TGTGCCAGCAGCCCCTCCCGGGACAGGGATGGCTACACCTTC. Translated, it gives CASSPSRDRDGYTF. The V and J genes are TRBV7-2 and TRBJ1-2; 9 bases map to TRBD1. Germline V CDR1 and CDR2: SGHTA, FQGNSA. After removal of 5 bases from V and 6 bases from J, the junction contained 7 bases not matched to a gene. CDR3 length equals 14 residues.